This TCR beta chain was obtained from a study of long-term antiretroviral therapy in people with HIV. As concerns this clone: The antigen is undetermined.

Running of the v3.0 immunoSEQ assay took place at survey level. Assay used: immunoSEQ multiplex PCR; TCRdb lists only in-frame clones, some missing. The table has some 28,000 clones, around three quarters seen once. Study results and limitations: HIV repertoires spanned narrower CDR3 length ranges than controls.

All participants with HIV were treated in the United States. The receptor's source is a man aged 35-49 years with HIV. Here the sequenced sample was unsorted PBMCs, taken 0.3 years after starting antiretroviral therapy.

The CDR3 is CASSVAMGAGYEQYF. The CDR3 region has the DNA TGTGCCAGCAGCGTAGCTATGGGAGCTGGTTACGAGCAGTACTTC. The V and J genes are TRBV9 and TRBJ2-7, with D perhaps matching TRBD2 (5 bases). The CDR3 loop spans 15 amino acids. Trimming took off 0 bases at V and 4 bases at J, with 14 bases between the two ends. The germline gives CDR1 SGDLS, CDR2 YYNGEE.